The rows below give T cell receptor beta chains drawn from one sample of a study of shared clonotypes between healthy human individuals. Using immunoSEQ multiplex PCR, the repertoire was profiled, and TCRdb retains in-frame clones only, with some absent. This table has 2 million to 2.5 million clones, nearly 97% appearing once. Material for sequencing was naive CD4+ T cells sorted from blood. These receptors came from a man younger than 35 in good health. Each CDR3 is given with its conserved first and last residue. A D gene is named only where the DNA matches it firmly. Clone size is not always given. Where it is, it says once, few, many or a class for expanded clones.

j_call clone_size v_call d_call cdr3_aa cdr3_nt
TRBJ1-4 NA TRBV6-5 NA CASSYLTSEKLFF TGTGCCAGCAGTTACCTCACGTCGGAAAAACTGTTTTTT
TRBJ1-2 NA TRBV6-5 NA CATFYDPYGYTF TGTGCCACCTTTTATGACCCCTATGGCTACACCTTC
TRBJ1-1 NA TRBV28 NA CASSARQKRNTEAFF TGTGCCAGCAGTGCCCGACAGAAAAGGAACACTGAAGCTTTCTTT
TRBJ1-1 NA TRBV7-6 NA CASSPGGSRITEAFF TGTGCCAGCAGCCCTGGCGGAAGCAGAATCACTGAAGCTTTCTTT
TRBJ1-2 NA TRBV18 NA CASSPLEGVSGYTF TGTGCCAGCTCACCCCTTGAGGGGGTTAGTGGCTACACCTTC
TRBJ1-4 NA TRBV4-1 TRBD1 CASSQEWAGGFEKLFF TGCGCCAGCAGCCAAGAATGGGCAGGGGGCTTTGAAAAACTGTTTTTT
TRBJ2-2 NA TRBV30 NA CAWSFSLGGELFF TGTGCCTGGAGCTTCTCCCTTGGCGGGGAGCTGTTTTTT
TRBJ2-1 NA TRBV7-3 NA CASSTGNEQFF TGTGCCAGCAGCACAGGAAATGAGCAGTTCTTC
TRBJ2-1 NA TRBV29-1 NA CSVRGYRSYNEQFF TGCAGCGTTCGGGGGTACCGGTCCTACAATGAGCAGTTCTTC
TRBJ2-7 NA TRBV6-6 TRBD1 CASTWRPGQGAVEQYF TGTGCCAGCACTTGGCGACCGGGACAGGGGGCAGTCGAGCAGTACTTC
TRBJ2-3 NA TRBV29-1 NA CGQRGAGTDTQYF TGCGGCCAGAGGGGGGCCGGGACAGATACGCAGTATTTT
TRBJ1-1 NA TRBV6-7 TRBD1 CASSYGQGMDTEAFF TGTGCCAGCAGTTACGGACAGGGAATGGACACTGAAGCTTTCTTT
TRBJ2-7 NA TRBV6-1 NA CASSVPGKEGYEQYF TGTGCCAGCAGTGTGCCAGGGAAAGAGGGCTACGAGCAGTACTTC
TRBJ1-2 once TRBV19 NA CASSIVAGYGYTF TGTGCCAGTAGTATAGTGGCAGGCTATGGCTACACCTTC
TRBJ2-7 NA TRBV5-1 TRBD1 CASSPGQVFNEQYF TGCGCCAGCAGTCCAGGACAGGTTTTCAACGAGCAGTACTTC
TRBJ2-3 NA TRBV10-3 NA CAISELNVDTQYF TGTGCCATCAGTGAGCTAAACGTAGATACGCAGTATTTT
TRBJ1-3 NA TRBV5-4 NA CASSLDAGNTIYF TGTGCCAGCAGCTTGGATGCTGGAAACACCATATATTTT
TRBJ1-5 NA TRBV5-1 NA CASSFDGQGNQPQHF TGCGCCAGCAGCTTCGATGGGCAGGGCAATCAGCCCCAGCATTTT
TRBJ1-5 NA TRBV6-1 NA CASMGEFQQPQHF TGTGCCAGCATGGGGGAATTCCAGCAGCCCCAGCATTTT